Sequencing of this T cell receptor (beta chain) was carried out in a study of cytomegalovirus exposure and HLA in healthy donors. CDR3 length: 16 residues. CDR1 is MDHEN, CDR2 SYDVKM, per germline. V was pared by 1 base and J by 1 base, with 11 bases between. Whole-study findings and limits: Presence/absence analyses assumed roughly uniform sequencing depth across donors. Three chains linked to CMV were shown in vitro to be specific for CMV antigens. The study carried out a later analysis of TCR beta sequences. It associated 15,000 to 20,000 of them with specific HLA alleles at a false discovery rate of 0.05.

In the case of this clone: What it recognizes is unknown.

60 Vbeta and 13 Jbeta primers were used in PCR. The table came from immunoSEQ multiplex PCR; TCRdb's copy has only in-frame clones and leaves some out. The table counts 140,000 to 150,000 clones; about 0.96% lies in the top ten. When sampled, the donors appeared nominally healthy, though they likely had unrecorded immune exposures. This chain connects TRBV28 to TRBJ1-5; D call uncertain. The specimen sequenced was PBMCs. This clonotype originated in a male donor in good health and CMV-seronegative. CDR3 loop: CASSLLVRHSNQPQHF. In DNA, the CDR3 is TGTGCCAGCAGTTTATTGGTGAGGCACAGCAATCAGCCCCAGCATTTT.